This TCR beta chain was identified during a study of regulatory T cells in long-lasting Graves disease. Across the study: Antithyroid drugs had been given to newly diagnosed Graves' patients for under 3 months. Points from the study as a whole: Newly diagnosed disease favored TRBV20-1 and TRBJ2-1 over persistent disease.

The sample holds many counts of this clonotype. Antigen unknown. Time point: newly diagnosed GD, antithyroid drugs for less than 3 months. PBMC-derived RNA was used for the TCR library. Under American Thyroid Association guidelines, Graves' disease was diagnosed. Building of the TCR beta libraries involved iRepertoire HTBI primers and Arm-PCR of CDR3 regions. TCRdb re-called the multiplex PCR reads through MiXCR, storing one row per CDR3 protein. Of 200,000 to 250,000 distinct CDR3 sequences listed, approximately 20% were seen once; the top ten hold roughly a fifth. This CDR3 region has 14 residues. Germline lookup yields CDR1 DFQATT and CDR2 SNEGSKA (reference sequence). Trimming removed 1 base from V and 4 bases from J, with 12 bases in between.

The chain uses TRBV20-1 and TRBJ2-3, with a weak D call TRBD2 (6 bases). This clonotype originated in a female donor with Graves disease. This sample comprised peripheral blood mononuclear cells (PBMCs), obtained at new diagnosis, from a patient treated with antithyroid drugs. CDR3: CSARGPSAPDTQYF. CDR3 in DNA: TGCAGTGCTAGAGGCCCTAGCGCTCCAGATACGCAGTATTTT.